The clone carrying this T cell receptor (beta chain) was detected only a few times. Its antigen remains unidentified. A single record per CDR3 protein comes from TCRdb applying MiXCR to the RT-PCR reads. The sample carries approximately 570,000 distinct CDR3 sequences, 7.6% recorded once. These data belong to a study of response to subunit inactivated influenza vaccine. General observations from the study: Authors suggested each seasonal flu vaccination may recruit only limited numbers of new T cells.

This CDR3 is 15 amino acids long. Between the trimmed V and J ends, which lost 0 bases and 10 bases, there was a span of 13 bases. The germline V gene has CDR1 MGHRA and CDR2 YSYEKL. The TCR was taken from a man aged 45 to 70 who received an inactivated influenza vaccine. Sequencing was performed on PBMCs from blood, taken 23 to 25 months after vaccination. V usage is TRBV4-1 and J usage is TRBJ1-6, with D possibly matching TRBD1 (6 bases). CDR3 amino acids: CASSQDRGSGSPLHF. CDR3 bases: TGCGCCAGCAGCCAAGACAGGGGCTCAGGGTCACCCCTCCACTTT.